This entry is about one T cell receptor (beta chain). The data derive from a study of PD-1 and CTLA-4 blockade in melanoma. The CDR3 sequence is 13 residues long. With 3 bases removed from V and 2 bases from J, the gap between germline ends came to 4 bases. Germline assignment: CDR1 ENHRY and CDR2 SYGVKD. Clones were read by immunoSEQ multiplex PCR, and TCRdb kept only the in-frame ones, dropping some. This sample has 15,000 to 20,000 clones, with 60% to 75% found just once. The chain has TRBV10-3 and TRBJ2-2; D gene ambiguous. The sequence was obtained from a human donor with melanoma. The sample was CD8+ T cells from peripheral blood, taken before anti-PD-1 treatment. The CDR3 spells CAISDLNTGELFF. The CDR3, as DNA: TGTGCCATCAGTGATCTCAACACCGGGGAGCTGTTTTTT.